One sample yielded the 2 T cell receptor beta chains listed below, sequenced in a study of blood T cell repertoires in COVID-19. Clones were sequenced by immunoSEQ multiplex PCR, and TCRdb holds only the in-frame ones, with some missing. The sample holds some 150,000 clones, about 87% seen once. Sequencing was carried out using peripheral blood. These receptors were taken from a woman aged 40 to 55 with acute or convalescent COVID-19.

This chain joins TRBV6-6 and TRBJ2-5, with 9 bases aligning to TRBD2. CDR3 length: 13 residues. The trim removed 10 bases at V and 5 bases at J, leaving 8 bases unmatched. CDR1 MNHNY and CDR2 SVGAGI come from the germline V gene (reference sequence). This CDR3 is CAIKRGRAETQYF. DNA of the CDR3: TGTGCCATTAAGCGCGGGAGGGCGGAGACCCAGTACTTC.

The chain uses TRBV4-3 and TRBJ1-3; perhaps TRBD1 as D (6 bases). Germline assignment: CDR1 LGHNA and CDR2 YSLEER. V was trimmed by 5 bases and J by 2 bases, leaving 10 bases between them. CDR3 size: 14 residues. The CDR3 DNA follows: TGCGCCAGCAGCTCACAGGGCCCTGGAAACACCATATATTTT. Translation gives CASSSQGPGNTIYF.